Sequencing of this T cell receptor (beta chain) was carried out in a study of shared clonotypes between healthy human individuals. Study-level results: Naive CD4 clonotypes were shared across a few donors at roughly 5.5%. Sampling covered blood only; tissue repertoires likely differ.

Genomic DNA from each subset was divided evenly over several immunoSEQ plates. Sequencing used immunoSEQ multiplex PCR; TCRdb keeps in-frame clones, though not all of them. This table has 2 million to 2.5 million clones, almost 96% appearing once. This CDR3 comprises 16 residues. Trimming left V 3 bases short and J 2 bases short, with 16 bases between. The germline V gene has CDR1 MDHEN and CDR2 SYDVKM. A remark on this clone: Its antigen is unknown.

The rearrangement links TRBV28 to TRBJ1-2; D call uncertain. This clonotype was obtained from a young man in good health. Sequencing input: naive CD4+ T cells sorted from blood. Subset specified: CD45RA+ positively selected. CDR3 in DNA: TGTGCCAGCAGTTTTCTGGGCTCTTCTCTAAACTATGGCTACACCTTC. This codes for CASSFLGSSLNYGYTF.